These 25 T cell receptor beta chains came from one sample sequenced in a study of control samples from healthy donors and cancer patients. Produced via immunoSEQ multiplex PCR; TCRdb's table is partial and in-frame only. The sample lists more than 95,000 clones, more than 75% occurring once. Sequencing was performed on blood. The receptors here all came from a woman between 65 and 79 years old in good health.

The chain is built from TRBV3-1 (or the pseudogene TRBV3-2) and TRBJ1-2; the D is unclear. The V gene's germline CDR1 is LGHDT and CDR2 YNNKEL (reference sequence). The V end was cut by 1 base, the J end by 4 bases, with 13 bases between. This CDR3 has 15 amino acids. CDR3 residues: CASSQGAAGFYGYTF. CDR3 nucleotides: TGTGCCAGCAGCCAAGGGGCGGCGGGGTTCTATGGCTACACCTTC.

This clone was recorded only once. The chain joins TRBV5-1 to TRBJ2-1, with D possibly TRBD1 on 6 matching bases. The CDR3 loop spans 13 amino acids. Trimming took 4 bases from V and 6 from J, leaving 11 bases between them. Germline CDR1 reads SGHRS; CDR2 reads YFSETQ. The CDR3 spells CASSRGGSNEQFF. CDR3 DNA: TGCGCCAGCAGCCGAGGGGGTTCCAATGAGCAGTTCTTC.

The genes are TRBV7-9 and TRBJ2-7; tentative D call: TRBD2 (7 bases). There are 15 residues in the CDR3. V lost 3 bases and J lost 0, with 12 bases in between. Germline CDR1 is SEHNR and CDR2 is FQNEAQ (reference sequence). The CDR3 DNA reads TGTGCCAGCAGCTTGGCGGGGGCCACCTCCTACGAGCAGTACTTC. It codes for CASSLAGATSYEQYF.

The chain carries TRBV2 and TRBJ1-1; D uncertain. From germline, CDR1 is SNHLY and CDR2 FYNNEI. CDR3 length: 14 residues. V was cut by 0 bases and J by 6 bases, with 11 bases left in between. CDR3 DNA sequence: TGTGCCAGCAGTGAAGCGCTGGGGTCCCCTGAAGCTTTCTTT. Amino acids: CASSEALGSPEAFF. Full variable domain (missing parts from reference TRBV2 and TRBJ1-1): EPEVTQTPSHQVTQMGQEVILRCVPISNHLYFYWYRQILGQKVEFLVSFYNNEISEKSEIFDDQFSVERPDGSNFTLKIRSTKLEDSAMYFCASSEALGSPEAFFGQGTRLTVV.

The rearrangement uses TRBV4-1 and TRBJ1-2; 7 bases agree with TRBD1. Trimming removed 0 bases from V and 4 bases from J; junction bases left unmatched: 11. This CDR3 is 17 amino acids long. Germline CDR1 MGHRA, CDR2 YSYEKL. The CDR3 DNA sequence: TGCGCCAGCAGCCAAGAAGGGCTAGACAGGGAAGGCTATGGCTACACCTTC. Residues: CASSQEGLDREGYGYTF.

The rearrangement links TRBV29-1 to TRBJ1-1, with 7 nucleotides matching TRBD1. The CDR3 is made up of 14 amino acids. V was pared by 8 bases and J by 2 bases, with 11 bases of the junction left unmatched. CDR1 SQVTM and CDR2 ANQGSEA come from the germline V gene. The CDR3 region is CSSGQEGVNTEAFF. CDR3 DNA sequence: TGCAGCTCAGGACAGGAGGGAGTTAACACTGAAGCTTTCTTT.

CDR3 nucleotides: TGTGCCAGCTCCCTAGCGGGGAGTTACAATGAGCAGTTCTTC. It yields the protein CASSLAGSYNEQFF. The chain uses TRBV18 and TRBJ2-1; 9 nucleotides line up with TRBD2. CDR3 length: 14 amino acids. The V gene's germline CDR1 is KGHSH and CDR2 LQKENI. The V and J ends lost 6 bases and 4 bases, in that order; junction bases with no gene match: 4.

Only one count was recorded for this clone. The V and J genes are TRBV6-4 and TRBJ1-6; TRBD1 is a possible D gene (5 bases). CDR1 is MRHNA, CDR2 SNTAGT, per germline. V was cut by 3 bases and J by 9 bases, with 9 bases left in between. The CDR3 totals 13 residues. The CDR3, as DNA: TGTGCCAGCAGTGAGGACATTGGTTCACCCCTCCACTTT. Translated, it gives CASSEDIGSPLHF.

This clone was counted once. This chain links TRBV27 with TRBJ2-7; D tentatively fits TRBD1 or TRBD2 (5 bases each). Germline V lookup: CDR1 MNHEY, CDR2 SMNVEV (reference sequence). This CDR3 region has 13 residues. The V end was cut by 3 bases, the J end by 9 bases, with 15 bases between. The CDR3 coding sequence is TGTGCCAGCAGTTTCGGGACCTCCTTGGGGCAGTACTTC. This encodes CASSFGTSLGQYF.

The CDR3 DNA follows: TGCGCCAGCAGCTTGGATGGGGTGATCGGCAATCAGCCCCAGCATTTT. It specifies CASSLDGVIGNQPQHF. The gene calls are TRBV5-1 and TRBJ1-5; D is undetermined. Looked up from germline, CDR1 is SGHRS and CDR2 is YFSETQ. This CDR3 region has 16 residues. V lost 0 bases to trimming and J lost 2 bases, with 12 bases between them.

The gene calls are TRBV3-1 (or the pseudogene TRBV3-2) and TRBJ1-5; D is undetermined. The germline gives CDR1 LGHDT, CDR2 YNNKEL (reference sequence). The CDR3 spans 15 residues. V gave up 4 bases and J gave up 4 bases, with 14 bases separating them. CDR3 sequence: CASSPQMSPNQPQHF. Written as DNA, the CDR3 is TGTGCCAGCAGCCCGCAGATGAGCCCTAATCAGCCCCAGCATTTT.

The CDR3 is CASSLLVGRADEQFF. The CDR3 bases are TGTGCCAGCAGTTTACTCGTGGGACGGGCGGATGAGCAGTTCTTC. This chain connects TRBV27 to TRBJ2-1; the D gene could be TRBD1 or TRBD2 (5 bases each). V dropped 2 bases and J dropped 8 bases, with 16 bases sitting between them. Per the germline V gene, CDR1 is MNHEY and CDR2 is SMNVEV (reference sequence). This CDR3 has 15 amino acids.

The chain combines TRBV7-9 with TRBJ2-5; D is undetermined. Trimming shortened V by 1 base and J by 7 bases, and 7 bases separated the two germline ends. The CDR3 length is 12 residues. Germline lookup yields CDR1 SEHNR and CDR2 FQNEAQ (reference sequence). The CDR3: CASSLGLGTQYF. In nucleotides, the CDR3 is TGTGCCAGCAGCTTAGGTTTGGGGACCCAGTACTTC.

This clone showed up just once. This chain connects TRBV4-3 to TRBJ1-5; 10 nucleotides match TRBD1. This CDR3 has 18 residues. Germline V lookup: CDR1 LGHNA, CDR2 YSLEER. After removal of 0 bases from V and 2 bases from J, the junction contained 7 bases not matched to a gene. The CDR3 sequence: CASSQDRTGGKGNQPQHF. In DNA, the CDR3 is TGCGCCAGCAGCCAAGATCGGACAGGGGGTAAGGGCAATCAGCCCCAGCATTTT.

This chain connects TRBV4-3 to TRBJ2-7, with 7 bases lining up with TRBD2. The V gene's germline CDR1 is LGHNA and CDR2 YSLEER. This CDR3 has 13 residues. V shed 8 bases and J 6 bases; nucleotides not matched to a gene: 10. The CDR3 protein is CASGLDGRGEQYF. For the CDR3, the DNA is TGCGCCAGCGGACTAGATGGAAGGGGCGAGCAGTACTTC.

This clone was counted a few times. The V gene is TRBV11-2, the J gene TRBJ2-1; TRBD2 matches at 13 bases. V lost 5 bases, J lost 10 bases, and 5 bases stayed unmatched. Germline V lookup: CDR1 SGHAT, CDR2 FQNNGV. This CDR3 comprises 14 residues. CDR3 in amino acids: CASSKTSGGTEQFF. The CDR3 DNA reads TGTGCCAGCAGCAAGACTAGCGGGGGGACAGAGCAGTTCTTC.

The chain combines TRBV7-9 with TRBJ1-3; D call uncertain. V lost 1 base and J 0 bases, leaving 10 bases between the germline ends. CDR1 and CDR2 from the germline V gene are SEHNR and FQNEAQ (reference sequence). The CDR3 has 16 amino acids. The CDR3 nucleotides are TGTGCCAGCAGCTTAGGAAGTGATGGCTCTGGAAACACCATATATTTT. As protein: CASSLGSDGSGNTIYF.

The chain links TRBV2 to TRBJ1-5, with 7 bases matching TRBD1. This CDR3 contains 15 residues. V lost 3 bases, J lost 5 bases, and 7 bases stayed unmatched. Germline CDR1 and CDR2: SNHLY and FYNNEI. The CDR3 coding sequence is TGTGCCAGCAGTGAGGTCCGACAGGGCCATCAGCCCCAGCATTTT. Its translation: CASSEVRQGHQPQHF.

The gene calls are TRBV7-9 and TRBJ1-4, with D perhaps TRBD1 (5 bases). Deletions cut 4 bases from V and 6 bases from J, with 15 bases between. CDR3 length: 15 residues. Germline-derived CDR1 and CDR2 are SEHNR and FQNEAQ (reference sequence). CDR3 nucleotide sequence: TGTGCCAGCAGCTCAGTGTCGGACACGGATGAAAAACTGTTTTTT. It encodes CASSSVSDTDEKLFF.

The chain couples TRBV12-3 or TRBV12-4 to TRBJ2-7; D remains ambiguous. Trimming stripped 4 bases from V and 7 bases from J, with 11 bases between. The CDR3 contains 12 residues. Here the CDR3 reads CASSYLPWEQYF. CDR3 coding DNA: TGTGCCAGCAGTTACCTCCCGTGGGAGCAGTACTTC.

V usage is TRBV2 and J usage is TRBJ2-7; D unclear. CDR1 is SNHLY and CDR2 is FYNNEI in the germline V gene. CDR3 size: 11 residues. Between the trimmed V and J ends, which lost 8 bases and 1 base, there was a span of 6 bases. The CDR3 DNA is TGTGCCAGCCAACAATCCTACGAGCAGTACTTC. Translating gives CASQQSYEQYF.

This clone was counted a single time. This sequence joins TRBV7-9 and TRBJ2-7; 10 positions agree with TRBD1. V lost 5 bases, J lost 1 base, and 5 bases stayed unmatched. Germline V gene lookup returns CDR1 SEHNR and CDR2 FQNEAQ (reference sequence). The CDR3 runs 15 residues. For the CDR3, the DNA is TGTGCCAGCAGCACAGGACAGGGGGGATCCTACGAGCAGTACTTC. Amino acid sequence: CASSTGQGGSYEQYF. Combining the CDR3 with reference TRBV7-9 and TRBJ2-7 gives the whole variable domain DTGVSQNPRHKITKRGQNVTFRCDPISEHNRLYWYRQTLGQGPEFLTYFQNEAQLEKSRLLSDRFSAERPKGSFSTLEIQRTEQGDSAMYLCASSTGQGGSYEQYFGPGTRLTVT.

This chain links TRBV27 with TRBJ1-1; D gene ambiguous. Germline V CDR1 and CDR2: MNHEY, SMNVEV (reference sequence). The CDR3 covers 13 residues. Trimming left V 6 bases short and J 8 bases short, with 16 bases between. DNA of the CDR3: TGTGCCAGCAGACAGTCCCGCGGCAGGGAAGCTTTCTTT. This encodes CASRQSRGREAFF.

The rearrangement uses TRBV7-3 and TRBJ2-7; D may correspond to TRBD1 or TRBD2 (5 bases each). The CDR3 extends over 16 amino acids. CDR1 is SGHTA, CDR2 FQGTGA, per germline. The ends were cut back, 2 bases at V and 5 bases at J, with 19 bases in the middle. The CDR3 DNA reads as TGTGCCAGCAGCTTAGACCGGGACGCCGGTAGAAACGAGCAGTACTTC. Translated, it gives CASSLDRDAGRNEQYF.

The V gene is TRBV7-8, the J gene TRBJ2-5; tentatively, D is TRBD1 or TRBD2 (5 bases each). The CDR3 spans 16 residues. Trimming left V 3 bases short and J 4 bases short, with 18 bases between. Germline CDR1 reads SGHVS; CDR2 reads FQNEAQ. Here the CDR3 DNA reads TGTGCCAGCAGCTTGTCCCAGGCGAGGGGCCCAGAGACCCAGTACTTC. Translation: CASSLSQARGPETQYF.